Listed below are T cell receptor beta chains from one sample, sequenced in a study of cytomegalovirus exposure and HLA in healthy donors. Sequencing was performed with immunoSEQ multiplex PCR; in TCRdb, only in-frame clones are kept and a portion is missing. This sample has some 170,000 clones; around 75% occur once, and the top ten carry less than 3.5%. The sample comprised PBMCs. These receptors were taken from a female donor in good health and CMV-seronegative. Each CDR3 is given with its conserved first and last residue. D genes are given only for firm matches. Clone size is stated in some rows and not others, as once, few, many or a class when expanded.

D: TRBD1; size: once; J: TRBJ1-2; V: TRBV29-1; CDR3: CSVETGTGSGYTF; DNA: TGCAGCGTCGAAACCGGGACAGGGAGTGGCTACACCTTC
D: NA; size: NA; J: TRBJ2-7; V: TRBV30; CDR3: CAWRQGRHEQYF; DNA: TGTGCCTGGAGACAGGGCAGGCACGAGCAGTACTTC
D: NA; size: NA; J: TRBJ2-5; V: TRBV10-3; CDR3: CAISDPRSGETQYF; DNA: TGTGCCATCAGTGACCCCCGGAGTGGGGAGACCCAGTACTTC
D: TRBD1; size: NA; J: TRBJ1-2; V: TRBV6-1; CDR3: CASSEEGTVLGYTF; DNA: TGTGCCAGCAGTGAAGAAGGGACAGTATTAGGCTACACCTTC
D: NA; size: NA; J: TRBJ1-4; V: TRBV19; CDR3: CASRGGEKLFF; DNA: TGTGCCAGCCGAGGGGGTGAAAAACTGTTTTTT
D: NA; size: few; J: TRBJ2-5; V: TRBV9; CDR3: CASGSGTPQETQYF; DNA: TGTGCCAGCGGCTCCGGGACACCACAAGAGACCCAGTACTTC
D: NA; size: once; J: TRBJ1-6; V: TRBV5-6; CDR3: CASSLRVGGNSPLHF; DNA: TGTGCCAGCAGCTTGCGGGTGGGCGGGAATTCACCCCTCCACTTT
D: TRBD1; size: once; J: TRBJ1-1; V: TRBV6-6; CDR3: CASSSPPQGAIREAFF; DNA: TGTGCCAGCAGTTCCCCCCCACAGGGGGCAATAAGAGAAGCTTTCTTT
D: NA; size: NA; J: TRBJ1-1; V: TRBV19; CDR3: CASSMSLRGNTEAFF; DNA: TGTGCCAGTAGTATGTCTTTAAGAGGGAACACTGAAGCTTTCTTT
D: TRBD1; size: NA; J: TRBJ2-3; V: TRBV5-8; CDR3: CASSLRGQGLGDTQYF; DNA: TGTGCCAGCAGCTTGAGAGGACAGGGGTTGGGAGATACGCAGTATTTT
D: TRBD2; size: few; J: TRBJ2-5; V: TRBV6-5; CDR3: CASSGTSGTQYF; DNA: TGTGCCAGCAGTGGGACTAGCGGTACCCAGTACTTC
D: TRBD2; size: NA; J: TRBJ2-2; V: TRBV4-1; CDR3: CASSPGLAGVNTGELFF; DNA: TGCGCCAGCAGCCCAGGACTAGCGGGCGTCAACACCGGGGAGCTGTTTTTT
D: TRBD2; size: NA; J: TRBJ2-2; V: TRBV27; CDR3: CASSLFSWSGGAGELFF; DNA: TGTGCCAGCAGTTTATTCTCTTGGAGCGGGGGGGCCGGGGAGCTGTTTTTT
D: NA; size: NA; J: TRBJ2-2; V: TRBV27; CDR3: CASSFSTGELFF; DNA: TGTGCCAGCAGTTTTAGCACCGGGGAGCTGTTTTTT
D: NA; size: NA; J: TRBJ1-5; V: TRBV27; CDR3: CASSFTGGVGQPQHF; DNA: TGTGCCAGCAGTTTCACGGGAGGGGTGGGTCAGCCCCAGCATTTT
D: NA; size: NA; J: TRBJ2-3; V: TRBV19; CDR3: CASSWVSSNTDTQYF; DNA: TGTGCCAGTAGTTGGGTTAGCTCGAACACAGATACGCAGTATTTT
D: TRBD2; size: NA; J: TRBJ2-7; V: TRBV7-8; CDR3: CASSLGLAGVPYEQYF; DNA: TGTGCCAGCAGCTTAGGCCTAGCGGGAGTACCCTACGAGCAGTACTTC
D: NA; size: NA; J: TRBJ1-1; V: TRBV12-5; CDR3: CASGLAQGGTEAFF; DNA: TGTGCTAGTGGTTTGGCACAGGGTGGCACTGAAGCTTTCTTT
D: NA; size: NA; J: TRBJ2-5; V: TRBV11-2; CDR3: CASSLQETQYF; DNA: TGTGCCAGCAGCCTGCAAGAGACCCAGTACTTC
D: TRBD2; size: NA; J: TRBJ2-1; V: TRBV6-7; CDR3: CASSRTSGGWEQFF; DNA: TGTGCCAGCAGTCGGACTAGCGGGGGGTGGGAGCAGTTCTTC
D: TRBD2; size: NA; J: TRBJ2-2; V: TRBV30; CDR3: CAWMGLAGGELFF; DNA: TGTGCCTGGATGGGACTAGCGGGCGGGGAGCTGTTTTTT
D: NA; size: once; J: TRBJ2-5; V: TRBV9; CDR3: CASSVWKGQSETQYF; DNA: TGTGCCAGCAGCGTATGGAAGGGGCAGTCAGAGACCCAGTACTTC
D: NA; size: few; J: TRBJ2-3; V: TRBV27; CDR3: CASKEASSTDTQYF; DNA: TGTGCCAGCAAAGAGGCCTCTAGCACAGATACGCAGTATTTT
D: TRBD2; size: NA; J: TRBJ2-7; V: TRBV7-8; CDR3: CASSLASGGAYEQYF; DNA: TGTGCCAGCAGCTTAGCTAGCGGGGGGGCTTACGAGCAGTACTTC
D: NA; size: NA; J: TRBJ2-3; V: TRBV11-2; CDR3: CASSLDKVHRQWEDTQYF; DNA: TGTGCCAGCAGCTTAGATAAGGTCCACAGGCAATGGGAAGATACGCAGTATTTT
D: TRBD1; size: once; J: TRBJ2-7; V: TRBV7-6; CDR3: CASSLTGTEYGQYF; DNA: TGTGCCAGCAGCTTAACCGGGACAGAATACGGGCAGTACTTC
D: TRBD2; size: NA; J: TRBJ2-5; V: TRBV27; CDR3: CASSLGVAGVGKTQYF; DNA: TGTGCCAGCAGTTTAGGAGTAGCGGGAGTAGGAAAGACCCAGTACTTC
D: NA; size: once; J: TRBJ1-1; V: TRBV9; CDR3: CASSASTGGVAFF; DNA: TGTGCCAGCAGCGCCTCGACCGGGGGAGTGGCTTTCTTT
D: TRBD2; size: NA; J: TRBJ2-1; V: TRBV18; CDR3: CASSPPSAGEQFF; DNA: TGTGCCAGCTCACCACCGTCAGCGGGGGAGCAGTTCTTC
D: TRBD1; size: few; J: TRBJ1-2; V: TRBV14; CDR3: CASSQDHLGQGASYGYTF; DNA: TGTGCCAGCAGCCAAGATCATCTGGGACAGGGGGCGTCCTATGGCTACACCTTC
D: NA; size: NA; J: TRBJ1-5; V: TRBV15; CDR3: CATSRDRLTDNQPQHF; DNA: TGTGCCACCAGCAGAGATCGGTTAACAGACAATCAGCCCCAGCATTTT
D: NA; size: NA; J: TRBJ2-1; V: TRBV7-8; CDR3: CASGQGVADYNEQFF; DNA: TGTGCCAGCGGCCAAGGTGTAGCGGACTACAATGAGCAGTTCTTC
D: TRBD1; size: NA; J: TRBJ1-6; V: TRBV6-6; CDR3: CASSTDRGSSPLHF; DNA: TGTGCCAGCAGCACGGACAGGGGCAGTTCACCCCTCCACTTT
D: TRBD2; size: NA; J: TRBJ2-7; V: TRBV19; CDR3: CASIVGLAGDPYEQYF; DNA: TGTGCCAGTATCGTCGGACTAGCGGGGGACCCCTACGAGCAGTACTTC
D: NA; size: NA; J: TRBJ2-2; V: TRBV19; CDR3: CASSIRGTGELFF; DNA: TGTGCCAGTAGTATCCGCGGAACCGGGGAGCTGTTTTTT
D: NA; size: NA; J: TRBJ1-2; V: TRBV7-8; CDR3: CASSFDRNYGYTF; DNA: TGTGCCAGCAGCTTCGACAGGAACTATGGCTACACCTTC
D: NA; size: NA; J: TRBJ2-1; V: TRBV6-1; CDR3: CASSEAGAANPSYNEQFF; DNA: TGTGCCAGCAGTGAAGCAGGGGCCGCCAATCCCTCCTACAATGAGCAGTTCTTC
D: TRBD1; size: NA; J: TRBJ1-2; V: TRBV5-5; CDR3: CASSPRTGWYGYTF; DNA: TGTGCCAGCAGCCCTCGGACAGGGTGGTATGGCTACACCTTC
D: TRBD1; size: NA; J: TRBJ2-1; V: TRBV5-1; CDR3: CASSPGQGSYNEQFF; DNA: TGCGCCAGCAGCCCAGGACAGGGGTCCTACAATGAGCAGTTCTTC